The 8 T cell receptor beta chains below were found in one sample sequenced in a study of blood T cell repertoires in COVID-19. Method: immunoSEQ multiplex PCR; TCRdb's copy keeps in-frame clones and lacks some. The sample lists about 180,000 clones; roughly 90% were seen once. Sequencing input: peripheral blood. The origin of the receptors is a man in his fifties with acute or convalescent COVID-19.

The V and J genes are TRBV6-5 and TRBJ1-5, with 7 positions matching TRBD1. The CDR3 sequence is 15 residues long. CDR1 and CDR2 from the germline V gene are MNHEY and SVGAGI. The V gene end was trimmed by 4 bases and the J gene end by 5 bases; junction bases not matched to a gene: 8. The CDR3 bases are TGTGCCAGCAGTTTCCGACAGGGTTTCGATCAGCCCCAGCATTTT. Its translation is CASSFRQGFDQPQHF.

The chain links TRBV5-6 to TRBJ2-5; D not certain. V gave up 4 bases and J gave up 1 base, with 14 bases separating them. The CDR3 contains 15 residues. In germline, CDR1 is SGHDT, CDR2 YYEEEE. CDR3 residues: CASSVMSPPQETQYF. The CDR3 region has the DNA TGTGCCAGCAGCGTAATGTCCCCCCCCCAAGAGACCCAGTACTTC.

In the case of this clone: Other DNA sequences within the sample encode an identical CDR3. This CDR3 is CASSPGQNTEAFF. CDR3 nucleotides: TGTGCCAGCTCACCAGGGCAGAACACTGAAGCTTTCTTT. The rearrangement links TRBV18 to TRBJ1-1; D is unclear. CDR1 and CDR2 (germline): KGHSH, LQKENI. Trimming left V 2 bases short and J 1 base short, with 5 bases between. CDR3 length equals 13 residues.

The J gene is TRBJ2-7, the V gene TRBV14; D perhaps matches TRBD2 (5 bases). Looked up from germline, CDR1 is SGHDN and CDR2 is FVKESK. V lost 0 bases and J lost 5, with 14 bases in between. The CDR3 sequence is 15 residues long. The CDR3 here is CASSQDEGTRHEQYF. The CDR3 DNA reads as TGTGCCAGCAGCCAAGATGAGGGTACGAGGCACGAGCAGTACTTC. Full variable domain (remainder filled in from reference TRBV14 and TRBJ2-7): EAGVTQFPSHSVIEKGQTVTLRCDPISGHDNLYWYRRVMGKEIKFLLHFVKESKQDESGMPNNRFLAERTGGTYSTLKVQPAELEDSGVYFCASSQDEGTRHEQYFGPGTRLTVT.

This sequence joins TRBV18 and TRBJ1-6, with D possibly TRBD1 on 5 matching bases. Trimming took off 6 bases at V and 8 bases at J, with 11 bases between the two ends. The CDR3 contains 13 residues. The V gene's germline CDR1 is KGHSH and CDR2 LQKENI. CDR3 protein: CASSGHADSPLHF. DNA for the CDR3: TGTGCCAGCTCGGGGCACGCTGATTCACCCCTCCACTTT.

V usage is TRBV7-9 and J usage is TRBJ2-5; 10 bases map to TRBD2. Germline V lookup: CDR1 SEHNR, CDR2 FQNEAQ (reference sequence). The CDR3 extends over 15 amino acids. V was clipped by 3 bases and J by 2 bases; unmatched bases: 3. The CDR3: CASSFPAGGQETQYF. DNA for the CDR3: TGTGCCAGCAGCTTCCCAGCGGGGGGGCAAGAGACCCAGTACTTC.

The chain joins TRBV19 to TRBJ2-5, with D tentatively TRBD1 (7 bases). CDR1 LNHDA and CDR2 SQIVND come from the germline V gene (reference sequence). The CDR3 is made up of 14 amino acids. The ends were cut back, 5 bases at V and 0 bases at J, with 10 bases in the middle. The CDR3 bases are TGTGCCAGTAGTTCAGGGGGGTACCAAGAGACCCAGTACTTC. Translating it yields CASSSGGYQETQYF.

The sample holds a few counts of this clone. This rearrangement joins TRBV3-1 (or the pseudogene TRBV3-2) to TRBJ1-2; TRBD1 matches 8 bases. CDR3 size: 13 residues. With V trimmed by 4 bases and J by 3 bases, 1 base remained unmatched. Germline assignment: CDR1 LGHDT and CDR2 YNNKEL (reference sequence). The CDR3 region is CASSPDRDYGYTF. CDR3 nucleotides: TGTGCCAGCAGCCCGGACAGGGACTATGGCTACACCTTC.